This T cell receptor (beta chain) comes out of a study of shared clonotypes between healthy human individuals. Study-wide results and limits: In having few donors, the study represented limited genetic and exposure-history diversity.

This clone was recorded once. The antigen is unknown. CDR1 and CDR2 (germline): LNHNV, YYDKDF (reference sequence). V lost 0 bases to trimming and J lost 2 bases, with 8 bases between them. CDR3 length: 16 residues. The donor population consisted of healthy HIV-negative adults with no recent acute infections or vaccinations. The unsorted samples had about 95 million PBMCs used for genomic DNA. Unsorted PBMC replicate PCRs used around 300 ng DNA, approximately 29,000 T cell genomes. Assay used: immunoSEQ multiplex PCR; TCRdb lists only in-frame clones, some missing. The sample has about 490,000 clones, around 73% seen once.

What was sequenced was PBMCs. This chain uses TRBV15 with TRBJ2-6; D is unresolved. The origin of this receptor is a woman aged 40 to 50 in good health. Some clones in this sample may be carry-over from other donors' samples. The DNA for the CDR3 is TGTGCCACCAGCAGAGATCGGGTGGCTGGGGCCAACGTCCTGACTTTC. Protein product: CATSRDRVAGANVLTF.